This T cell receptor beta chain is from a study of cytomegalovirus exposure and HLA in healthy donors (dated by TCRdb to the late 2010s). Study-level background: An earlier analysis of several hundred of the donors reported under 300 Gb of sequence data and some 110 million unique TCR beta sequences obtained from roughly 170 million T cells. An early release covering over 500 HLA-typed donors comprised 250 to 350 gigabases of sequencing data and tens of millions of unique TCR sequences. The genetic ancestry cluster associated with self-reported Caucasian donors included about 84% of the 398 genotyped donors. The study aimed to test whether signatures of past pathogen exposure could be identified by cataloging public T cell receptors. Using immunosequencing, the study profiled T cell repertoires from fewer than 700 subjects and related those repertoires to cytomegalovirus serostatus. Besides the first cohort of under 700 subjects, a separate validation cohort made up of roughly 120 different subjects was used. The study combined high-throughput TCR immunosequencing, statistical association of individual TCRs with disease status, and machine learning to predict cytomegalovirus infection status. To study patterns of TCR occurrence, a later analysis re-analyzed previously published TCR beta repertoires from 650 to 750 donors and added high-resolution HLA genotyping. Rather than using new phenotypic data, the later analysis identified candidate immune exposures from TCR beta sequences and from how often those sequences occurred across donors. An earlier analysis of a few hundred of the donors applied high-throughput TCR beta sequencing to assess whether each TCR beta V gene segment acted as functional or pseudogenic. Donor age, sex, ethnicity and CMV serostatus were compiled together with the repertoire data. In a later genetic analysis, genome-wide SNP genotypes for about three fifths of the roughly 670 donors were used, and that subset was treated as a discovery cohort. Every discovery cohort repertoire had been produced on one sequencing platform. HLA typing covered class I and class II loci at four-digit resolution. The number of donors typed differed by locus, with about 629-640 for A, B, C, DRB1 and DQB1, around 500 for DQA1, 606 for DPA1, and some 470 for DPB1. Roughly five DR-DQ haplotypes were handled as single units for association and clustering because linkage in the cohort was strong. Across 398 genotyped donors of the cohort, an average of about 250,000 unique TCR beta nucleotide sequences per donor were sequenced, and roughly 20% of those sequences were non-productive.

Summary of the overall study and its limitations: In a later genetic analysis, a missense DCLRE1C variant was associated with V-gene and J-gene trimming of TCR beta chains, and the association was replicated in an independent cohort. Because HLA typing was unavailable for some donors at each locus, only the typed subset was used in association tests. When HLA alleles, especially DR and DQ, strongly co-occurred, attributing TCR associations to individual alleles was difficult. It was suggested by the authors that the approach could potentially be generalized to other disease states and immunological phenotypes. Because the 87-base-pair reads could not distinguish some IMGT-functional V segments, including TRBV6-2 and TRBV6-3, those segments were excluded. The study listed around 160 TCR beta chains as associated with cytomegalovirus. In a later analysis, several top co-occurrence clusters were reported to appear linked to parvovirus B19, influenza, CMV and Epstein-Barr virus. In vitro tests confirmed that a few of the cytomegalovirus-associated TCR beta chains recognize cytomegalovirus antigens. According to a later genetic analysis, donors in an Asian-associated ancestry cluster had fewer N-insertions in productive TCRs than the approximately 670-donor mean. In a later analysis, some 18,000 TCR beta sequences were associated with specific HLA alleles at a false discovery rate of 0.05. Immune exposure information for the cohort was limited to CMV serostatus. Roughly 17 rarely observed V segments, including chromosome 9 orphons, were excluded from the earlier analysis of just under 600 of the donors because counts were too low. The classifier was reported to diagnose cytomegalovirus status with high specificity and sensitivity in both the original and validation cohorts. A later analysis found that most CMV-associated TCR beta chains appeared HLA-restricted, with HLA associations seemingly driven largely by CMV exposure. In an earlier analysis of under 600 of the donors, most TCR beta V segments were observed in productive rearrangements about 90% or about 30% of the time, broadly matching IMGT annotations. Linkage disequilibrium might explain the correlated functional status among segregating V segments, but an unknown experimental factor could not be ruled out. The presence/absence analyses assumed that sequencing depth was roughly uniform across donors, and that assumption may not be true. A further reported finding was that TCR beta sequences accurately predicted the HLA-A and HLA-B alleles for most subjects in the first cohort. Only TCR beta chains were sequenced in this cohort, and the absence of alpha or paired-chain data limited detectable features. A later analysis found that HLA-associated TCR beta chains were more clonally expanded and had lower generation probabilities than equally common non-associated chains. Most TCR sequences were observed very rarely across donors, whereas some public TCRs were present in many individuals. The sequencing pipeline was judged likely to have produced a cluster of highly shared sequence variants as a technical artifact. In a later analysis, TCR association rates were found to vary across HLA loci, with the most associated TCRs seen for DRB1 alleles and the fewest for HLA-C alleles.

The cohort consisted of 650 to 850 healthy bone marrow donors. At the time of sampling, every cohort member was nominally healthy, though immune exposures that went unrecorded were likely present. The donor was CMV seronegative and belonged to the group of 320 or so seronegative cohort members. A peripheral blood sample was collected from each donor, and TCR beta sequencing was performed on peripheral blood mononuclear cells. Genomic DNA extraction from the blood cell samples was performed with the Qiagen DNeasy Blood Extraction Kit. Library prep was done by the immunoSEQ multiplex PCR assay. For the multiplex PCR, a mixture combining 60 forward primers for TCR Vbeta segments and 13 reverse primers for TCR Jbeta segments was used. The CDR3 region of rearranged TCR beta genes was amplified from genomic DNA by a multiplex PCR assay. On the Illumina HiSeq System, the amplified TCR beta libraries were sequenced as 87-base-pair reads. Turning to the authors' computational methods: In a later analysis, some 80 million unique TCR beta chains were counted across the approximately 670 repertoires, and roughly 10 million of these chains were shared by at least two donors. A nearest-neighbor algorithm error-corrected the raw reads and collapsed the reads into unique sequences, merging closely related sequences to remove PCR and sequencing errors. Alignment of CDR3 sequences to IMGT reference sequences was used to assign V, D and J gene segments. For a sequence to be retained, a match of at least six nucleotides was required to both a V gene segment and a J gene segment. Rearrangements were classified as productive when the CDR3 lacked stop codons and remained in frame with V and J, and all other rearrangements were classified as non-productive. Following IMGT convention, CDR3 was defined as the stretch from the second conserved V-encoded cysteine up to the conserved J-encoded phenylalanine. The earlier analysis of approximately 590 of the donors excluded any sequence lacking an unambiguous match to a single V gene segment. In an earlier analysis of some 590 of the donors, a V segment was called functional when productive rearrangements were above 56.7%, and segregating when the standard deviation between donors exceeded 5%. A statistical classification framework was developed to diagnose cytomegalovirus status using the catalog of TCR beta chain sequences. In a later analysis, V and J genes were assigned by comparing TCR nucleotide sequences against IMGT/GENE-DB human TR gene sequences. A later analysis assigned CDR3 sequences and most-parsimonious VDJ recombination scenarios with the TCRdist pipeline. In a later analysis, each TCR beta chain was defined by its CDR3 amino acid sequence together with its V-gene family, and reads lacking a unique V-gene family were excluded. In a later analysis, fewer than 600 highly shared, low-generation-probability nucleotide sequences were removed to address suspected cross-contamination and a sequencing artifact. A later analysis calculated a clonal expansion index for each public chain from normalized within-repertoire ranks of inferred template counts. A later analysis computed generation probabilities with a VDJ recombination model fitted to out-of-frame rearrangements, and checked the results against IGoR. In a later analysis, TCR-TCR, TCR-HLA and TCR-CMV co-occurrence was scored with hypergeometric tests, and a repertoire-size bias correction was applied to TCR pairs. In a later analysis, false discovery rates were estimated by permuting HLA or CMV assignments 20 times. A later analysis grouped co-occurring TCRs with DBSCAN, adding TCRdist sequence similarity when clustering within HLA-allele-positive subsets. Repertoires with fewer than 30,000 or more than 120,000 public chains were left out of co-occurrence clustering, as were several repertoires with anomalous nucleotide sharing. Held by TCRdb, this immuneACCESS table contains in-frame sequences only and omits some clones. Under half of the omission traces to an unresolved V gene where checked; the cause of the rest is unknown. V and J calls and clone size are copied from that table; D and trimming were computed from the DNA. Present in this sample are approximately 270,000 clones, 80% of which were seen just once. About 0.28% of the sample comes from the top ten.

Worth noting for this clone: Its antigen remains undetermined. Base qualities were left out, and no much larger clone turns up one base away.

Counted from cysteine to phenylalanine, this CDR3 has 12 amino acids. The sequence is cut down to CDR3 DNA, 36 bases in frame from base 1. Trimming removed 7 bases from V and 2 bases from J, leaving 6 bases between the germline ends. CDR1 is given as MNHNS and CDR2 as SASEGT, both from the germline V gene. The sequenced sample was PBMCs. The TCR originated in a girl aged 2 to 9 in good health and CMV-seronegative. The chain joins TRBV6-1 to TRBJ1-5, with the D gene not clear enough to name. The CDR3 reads CASTFGNQPQHF. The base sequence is TGTGCCAGCACGTTTGGCAATCAGCCCCAGCATTTT.